The rows below give T cell receptor beta chains drawn from one sample of a study of shared clonotypes between healthy human individuals. Sequencing used immunoSEQ multiplex PCR; TCRdb keeps in-frame clones, though not all of them. The sample includes around 2,000,000 clones, about 95% of them seen just once. The sample consisted of naive CD8+ T cells sorted from blood. The receptors were gathered from a man between 18 and 35 years old in good health. CDR3s include the opening cysteine and the closing phenylalanine or tryptophan. D genes are given only for firm matches. Only some rows state a clone size, as once, few, many or a class for expanded clones.

>TRBV4-3|.|TRBJ2-1|.
TGCGCCAGCAGCCAACTACTGAGCTCCTACAATGAGCAGTTCTTC
CASSQLLSSYNEQFF
>TRBV4-1|.|TRBJ1-2|.
TGCGCCAGCAGCCAAGGACAGAGCTATGGCTACACCTTC
CASSQGQSYGYTF
>TRBV6-4|.|TRBJ2-2|TRBD2
TGTGCCAGCAGTGATCCCGGGACTAGCGGGATATGGGAGCTGTTTTTT
CASSDPGTSGIWELFF
>TRBV11-2|once|TRBJ1-4|.
TGTGCCAGCAGCTTAGGCCGGGGGGGAAATGAAAAACTGTTTTTT
CASSLGRGGNEKLFF
>TRBV9|.|TRBJ2-7|TRBD2
TGTGCCAGCAGTCTAGCGGGAGTAGCCTACGAGCAGTACTTC
CASSLAGVAYEQYF
>TRBV29-1|.|TRBJ2-7|TRBD2
TGCAGCGTTGCAGCGGGAGCCCCCTACGAGCAGTACTTC
CSVAAGAPYEQYF
>TRBV30|once|TRBJ2-2|.
TGTGCCTGGAGTCAACGAGGGGGTCCCGGGGAGCTGTTTTTT
CAWSQRGGPGELFF
>TRBV29-1|.|TRBJ2-5|.
TGCAGCGTTGAAGCGTTCGAAGAGACCCAGTACTTC
CSVEAFEETQYF
>TRBV27|.|TRBJ1-1|.
TGTGCCAGCAGTCTCAAGGGAAGCACTGAAGCTTTCTTT
CASSLKGSTEAFF
>TRBV10-2|.|TRBJ1-1|.
TGCGCCAGCAGTGAGTCGGGGGCCAGGGCCCCTGAAGCTTTCTTT
CASSESGARAPEAFF
>TRBV7-2|.|TRBJ1-4|.
TGTGCCAGCAGAGAGTCTTTATTCGAAAAACTGTTTTTT
CASRESLFEKLFF
>TRBV4-3|.|TRBJ1-2|.
TGCGCCAGCAGCCAAGAGGAAGGGATCGATGGCTACACCTTC
CASSQEEGIDGYTF
>TRBV10-3|.|TRBJ1-5|.
TGTGCCATCAGTGAGACAGGCAATCAGCCCCAGCATTTT
CAISETGNQPQHF
>TRBV6-5|.|TRBJ2-5|TRBD1
TGTGCCAGCAGTTCCTACAGGGGCGCCGAGACCCAGTACTTC
CASSSYRGAETQYF
>TRBV5-1|.|TRBJ2-3|TRBD2
TGCGCCAGCAGCTCCCGACTAGCGGGGGGGTATGAACTGATGTGGGATACGCAGTATTTT
CASSSRLAGGYELMWDTQYF
>TRBV19|once|TRBJ1-5|.
TGTGCCAGTATCTCAAATGTAGGGGGCAATCAGCCCCAGCATTTT
CASISNVGGNQPQHF
>TRBV4-1|once|TRBJ2-3|.
TGCGCCAGCAGCCCCGGAGTAGGCGCAGATACGCAGTATTTT
CASSPGVGADTQYF
>TRBV6-5|.|TRBJ1-3|.
TGTGCCAGCAGTTACGGGGGGCCTGGAAACACCATATATTTT
CASSYGGPGNTIYF
>TRBV5-6|.|TRBJ2-7|TRBD2
TGTGCCAGCAGCTTGGGGGAGGGGAGCACCTACACCTACGAGCAGTACTTC
CASSLGEGSTYTYEQYF
>TRBV9|.|TRBJ1-1|TRBD1
TGTGCCAGCAGCGCTGGAGACAGGGGTCTGGATGCTTTCTTT
CASSAGDRGLDAFF
>TRBV30|.|TRBJ1-1|.
TGTGCCTGGAGCCTAATGACAGGGAACACTGAAGCTTTCTTT
CAWSLMTGNTEAFF
>TRBV29-1|.|TRBJ2-5|TRBD2
TGCAGCGCGACCTCGGGGGGGACCCAGTACTTC
CSATSGGTQYF
>TRBV13|.|TRBJ1-1|.
TGTGCCAGTCAAGCTACAGGGATAGGTGGGACTGAAGCTTTCTTT
CASQATGIGGTEAFF
>TRBV7-6|.|TRBJ2-7|.
TGTGCCAGCAGCTTAGTGACAGGCCTCCTCGACGAGCAGTACTTC
CASSLVTGLLDEQYF